Below are 9 T cell receptor beta chains sequenced from a single sample in a study of shared clonotypes between healthy human individuals (dated by TCRdb to about 2020). The library came from the immunoSEQ multiplex PCR assay. TCRdb took over this immuneACCESS table, retaining in-frame rearrangements with V and J assigned. Such tables are incomplete; in checked studies, under half of the missing clones stem from an unresolved V gene, and the remainder is unexplained. In this sample the table shows about 2.1 million clones, about 92% of which occur a single time. The ten biggest clones cover around 1.7% of the sample. CD8 naive samples were CD45RO-negative cells positively selected for CCR7, giving a CD45RA+CCR7+ population that excluded TemRA cells. The specimen sequenced was naive CD8+ T cells from PBMCs. The cell subset or site label, read with the paper, signifies: CD45RA+CCR7+. These TCRs come from a man between 18 and 35 years old in good health. Some clones in this sample may be carry-over from other donors' samples.

This chain uses TRBV28 with TRBJ2-7; D is unclear. Per the germline V gene, CDR1 is MDHEN and CDR2 is SYDVKM. V was pared by 2 bases and J by 2 bases, with 13 bases between. This CDR3 comprises 15 residues. CDR3 DNA sequence: TGTGCCAGCAGTTTACTTCCCGACTCGACCTACGAGCAGTACTTC. This gives the protein CASSLLPDSTYEQYF.

The count of this clone is one. This chain uses TRBV14 with TRBJ2-7; D unresolved. Trimming cost V 0 bases and J 6 bases, with 9 bases left between them. Looked up from germline, CDR1 is SGHDN and CDR2 is FVKESK. The CDR3 contains 13 residues. The CDR3 DNA follows: TGTGCCAGCAGCCAAGATTGGCTCCTCGAGCAGTACTTC. Residues: CASSQDWLLEQYF.

The count of this clone is one. The chain joins TRBV2 to TRBJ2-3, with 12 bases fitting TRBD2. J gave up 4 bases and V 4 bases, and 12 bases lay outside the gene matches. The germline V gene encodes CDR1 SNHLY and CDR2 FYNNEI. The CDR3 is made up of 18 amino acids. The CDR3 loop reads CASSGLAGVIGLADTQYF. As DNA, the CDR3 is TGTGCCAGCAGTGGACTAGCGGGAGTTATCGGGTTGGCAGATACGCAGTATTTT.

V and J are TRBV7-6 and TRBJ2-5; D ambiguous. This CDR3 region has 13 residues. V lost 4 bases, J lost 3 bases, and 9 bases lay in between. The germline gives CDR1 SGHVS, CDR2 FNYEAQ. The DNA of the CDR3 is TGTGCCAGCAGCTCCGTTGGGGAAGAGACCCAGTACTTC. Translation gives CASSSVGEETQYF.

The chain links TRBV7-9 to TRBJ2-1; 10 nucleotides align to TRBD2. Germline assignment: CDR1 SEHNR and CDR2 FQNEAQ (reference sequence). This CDR3 spans 12 amino acids. V lost 4 bases, J lost 10 bases, and 1 base stayed unmatched. The CDR3 region has the DNA TGTGCCAGCAGCTGGGGACTAGCGGAGCAGTTCTTC. It encodes CASSWGLAEQFF. Full variable domain (rest looked up from reference TRBV7-9 and TRBJ2-1): DTGVSQNPRHKITKRGQNVTFRCDPISEHNRLYWYRQTLGQGPEFLTYFQNEAQLEKSRLLSDRFSAERPKGSFSTLEIQRTEQGDSAMYLCASSWGLAEQFFGPGTRLTVL.

This clone came up once. This chain links TRBV11-2 with TRBJ2-7, with D perhaps matching TRBD2 (6 bases). The CDR3 has 15 residues. V was trimmed by 6 bases and J by 3 bases, leaving 18 bases between them. Germline assignment: CDR1 SGHAT and CDR2 FQNNGV. CDR3 DNA sequence: TGTGCCAGCAGGCAGGTCGGGGGTGGGGGCTACGAGCAGTACTTC. Its protein product is CASRQVGGGGYEQYF.

This clone was counted once. This chain joins TRBV9 and TRBJ2-3; 7 bases align to TRBD2. The junction had 6 bases not matched to a gene; V was cut back by 0 bases and J by 5 bases. This CDR3 spans 15 amino acids. Germline CDR1 is SGDLS and CDR2 is YYNGEE. DNA for the CDR3: TGTGCCAGCAGCGTAGCTAGCGGAAGGGTAGATACGCAGTATTTT. This sequence encodes CASSVASGRVDTQYF.

The gene calls are TRBV7-9 and TRBJ1-2; 7 bases map to TRBD1. This CDR3 comprises 14 residues. CDR1 and CDR2 (germline): SEHNR, FQNEAQ (reference sequence). J lost 6 bases, V lost 5 bases, and 9 bases had no gene match. CDR3 DNA: TGTGCCAGCAGCCCAAAGGACAGGAGGGATGGCTACACCTTC. As protein: CASSPKDRRDGYTF.

The CDR3: CASSKVVTSGSGDTQYF. CDR3 nucleotides: TGTGCCAGCAGCAAAGTAGTGACTAGCGGGAGTGGGGATACGCAGTATTTT. The rearrangement uses TRBV21-1 and TRBJ2-3; the table's TRBD2 call for D was not verified on the DNA. TRBV21-1 is a listed pseudogene. The CDR3 contains 17 residues.